A single sample is the source of the 17 T cell receptor beta chains below, sequenced in a study of Tregs in tolerant kidney transplant recipients (dated by TCRdb to between 2018 and 2021). The intended sense of this specimen's time point label: blood sample drawn before combined kidney and bone marrow transplant. The library was produced with the immunoSEQ multiplex PCR assay. TCRdb carries this immuneACCESS record with in-frame sequences only. Its versions omit some clonotypes, under half of them owing to an unresolved V gene in the studies checked, with the rest unexplained. This sample is represented by over 50,000 clones; roughly 88% of them were singletons. The ten largest make up around 1.9% of the sample. Here the sequenced sample was Tregs from blood, taken before the transplant. The receptors derive from a human donor who received a combined kidney and bone marrow transplant.

This chain joins TRBV5-4 and TRBJ2-7; D is unresolved. The V gene lost 4 bases and the J gene lost 4 bases, with 15 bases spanning the gap. Germline values: CDR1 SGHNT, CDR2 YYREEE (reference sequence). The CDR3 loop spans 14 amino acids. The CDR3 bases are TGTGCCAGCAGCACGGACCCGTTGATATACGAGCAGTACTTC. It is translated as CASSTDPLIYEQYF.

The chain couples TRBV5-1 to TRBJ1-1; D is possibly TRBD1 (6 bases). The length of the CDR3 is 14 residues. The V end was cut by 4 bases, the J end by 3 bases, with 13 bases between. Germline values: CDR1 SGHRS, CDR2 YFSETQ. CDR3 sequence (DNA): TGCGCCAGCAGCCTCACAGGGTGGGACACTGAAGCTTTCTTT. Its translation: CASSLTGWDTEAFF.

The J gene is TRBJ1-2, the V gene TRBV5-6; 9 positions agree with TRBD1. V was pared by 4 bases and J by 2 bases, with 3 bases of the junction left unmatched. Per the germline V gene, CDR1 is SGHDT and CDR2 is YYEEEE. CDR3 length equals 14 residues. This chain's CDR3 is CASSPDRGNYGYTF. The CDR3 bases are TGTGCCAGCAGCCCTGACAGGGGGAACTATGGCTACACCTTC.

The V and J genes are TRBV29-1 and TRBJ1-2; D possibly corresponds to TRBD1 (5 bases). From germline, CDR1 is SQVTM and CDR2 ANQGSEA. Trimming stripped 0 bases from V and 4 bases from J, with 12 bases between. CDR3 length: 14 residues. CDR3 sequence (DNA): TGCAGCGTTGAAGATCCCAGGGTGGGCTATGGCTACACCTTC. It encodes CSVEDPRVGYGYTF.

The chain links TRBV5-1 to TRBJ1-1; 7 bases align to TRBD1. The V gene's germline CDR1 is SGHRS and CDR2 YFSETQ. The CDR3 spans 17 residues. Losses at the gene ends were 0 bases for V and 4 bases for J; bases not matched to a gene: 12. CDR3 in DNA: TGCGCCAGCAGCTTGGACCCTATCGACAGGGCGGGCACTGAAGCTTTCTTT. This sequence encodes CASSLDPIDRAGTEAFF.

The J gene is TRBJ2-7, the V gene TRBV6-5, with TRBD1 matching over 8 bases. Per germline, CDR1 MNHEY and CDR2 SVGAGI. The length of the CDR3 is 15 residues. Germline trimming cut 5 bases from V and 4 bases from J; bases unmatched to any gene: 10. CDR3 nucleotide sequence: TGTGCCAGCAGTCCGCACGCAGGGGGCTGGTACGAGCAGTACTTC. Translation gives CASSPHAGGWYEQYF.

V is TRBV4-1 and J is TRBJ2-1, with 8 positions matching TRBD1. This CDR3 comprises 16 residues. The ends lost 3 bases at V and 2 bases at J; junction bases unmatched: 6. CDR1 and CDR2 (germline): MGHRA, YSYEKL. In DNA form, the CDR3 reads TGCGCCAGCAGCCACTACTTGACAGGGGCCTACAATGAGCAGTTCTTC. It yields the protein CASSHYLTGAYNEQFF.

V gene TRBV7-2 combines with J gene TRBJ2-7; D is undetermined. V shed 5 bases and J shed 0 bases, with 14 bases lying between them. The CDR3 covers 15 residues. In germline, CDR1 is SGHTA, CDR2 FQGNSA. Written as DNA, the CDR3 is TGTGCCAGCAGCCCCGATACGGGTTTCTCCTACGAGCAGTACTTC. It yields the protein CASSPDTGFSYEQYF.

This chain connects TRBV18 to TRBJ1-1; 7 bases match TRBD1. The CDR3 contains 15 residues. Germline CDR1 reads KGHSH; CDR2 reads LQKENI. Trimming cost V 6 bases and J 5 bases; bases outside gene matches: 12. CDR3 bases: TGTGCCAGCTCTCACAGTCAGGGGGAGAGAACTGAAGCTTTCTTT. As protein: CASSHSQGERTEAFF.

The chain carries TRBV6-5 and TRBJ2-3, with 7 bases matching TRBD2. This CDR3 is built from 15 residues. The J segment lost 3 bases and the V segment lost 3 bases, leaving 6 bases of the junction unmatched. CDR1 MNHEY and CDR2 SVGAGI come from the germline V gene. The CDR3 loop reads CASSYELAETDTQYF. Here the CDR3 DNA reads TGTGCCAGCAGTTATGAGCTAGCGGAAACAGATACGCAGTATTTT.

This rearrangement joins TRBV19 to TRBJ1-1; D might be TRBD1 (5 bases). The CDR3 runs to 14 residues. V lost 7 bases, J lost 0 bases, and 12 bases lay in between. The germline CDR1 and CDR2 sequences are LNHDA and SQIVND (reference sequence). The DNA for the CDR3 is TGTGCCAGTACGAAGGGGAGAATGAACACTGAAGCTTTCTTT. It yields the protein CASTKGRMNTEAFF.

This chain connects TRBV5-4 to TRBJ1-3; D might be TRBD1 (6 bases). V was trimmed by 4 bases and J by 0 bases, leaving 11 bases between them. The CDR3 spans 15 residues. Germline-derived CDR1 and CDR2 are SGHNT and YYREEE (reference sequence). CDR3 bases: TGTGCCAGCAGCACAGGGCCGATCTCTGGAAACACCATATATTTT. Encoded protein: CASSTGPISGNTIYF. Variable domain in full (rest from reference TRBV5-4 and TRBJ1-3): ETGVTQSPTHLIKTRGQQVTLRCSSQSGHNTVSWYQQALGQGPQFIFQYYREEENGRGNFPPRFSGLQFPNYSSELNVNALELDDSALYLCASSTGPISGNTIYFGEGSWLTVV.

The chain uses TRBV30 and TRBJ1-1; D is unresolved. Germline CDR1 and CDR2: GTSNPN and SVGIG (reference sequence). The CDR3 length is 14 residues. Between the trimmed V and J ends, which lost 1 base and 2 bases, there was a span of 11 bases. The DNA for the CDR3 is TGTGCCTGGAGTGGCAGGACGGGAAACACTGAAGCTTTCTTT. Translation: CAWSGRTGNTEAFF.

V usage is TRBV7-8 and J usage is TRBJ1-5; 8 bases are shared with TRBD1. The CDR3 loop spans 14 amino acids. Germline trimming cut 5 bases from V and 4 bases from J; bases unmatched to any gene: 4. The V gene's germline CDR1 is SGHVS and CDR2 FQNEAQ. CDR3 region: CASSDRGPNQPQHF. The CDR3 nucleotides are TGTGCCAGCAGCGACAGGGGCCCTAATCAGCCCCAGCATTTT.

The chain links TRBV10-3 to TRBJ2-1; TRBD2 aligns across 7 bases. With V trimmed by 8 bases and J by 4 bases, 14 bases remained unmatched. CDR1 ENHRY and CDR2 SYGVKD come from the germline V gene. The CDR3 totals 16 residues. This chain's CDR3 is CAISRGLGLRYNEQFF. CDR3 nucleotide sequence: TGTGCCATCTCTCGAGGGTTGGGACTACGATACAATGAGCAGTTCTTC.

The chain has TRBV27 and TRBJ2-4; D is uncertain. The CDR3 totals 12 residues. Trimming left V 6 bases short and J 1 base short, with 4 bases between. CDR1 MNHEY and CDR2 SMNVEV come from the germline V gene (reference sequence). The CDR3 DNA is TGTGCCAGCAGGGGGGCCAAAAACATTCAGTACTTC. Amino acid sequence: CASRGAKNIQYF.

The rearrangement uses TRBV15 and TRBJ1-5; D ambiguous. The ends were cut back, 1 base at V and 2 bases at J, with 9 bases in the middle. This CDR3 contains 15 residues. Germline CDR1 and CDR2: LNHNV and YYDKDF (reference sequence). The CDR3 here is CATSRGGYGNQPQHF. The CDR3 DNA reads TGTGCCACCAGCAGAGGTGGGTATGGCAATCAGCCCCAGCATTTT.